These 26 T cell receptor beta chains came from one sample sequenced in a study of T cell responses to AZD1222 COVID-19 vaccine (dated by TCRdb to 2020 to 2022). The intended sense of this specimen's time point label: baseline before first vaccination. Preparation of the library involved the immunoSEQ multiplex PCR assay. Sourced from immuneACCESS, this table was stored by TCRdb with only in-frame sequences that have V and J called. A share of the clones is absent; for the studies checked, an unresolved V gene accounts for under half, and the remainder has no known explanation. Within this sample are 140,000 to 150,000 clones, with approximately 94% of them counted one time only. 9.1% of the sample comes from the top ten. The sequences come from peripheral blood, collected on day 0 of AZD1222 vaccination. These receptors all come from an adult in good health.

V and J are TRBV2 and TRBJ1-5, with D hard to call. Germline loops: CDR1 SNHLY, CDR2 FYNNEI. CDR3 length equals 15 residues. Trimming cost V 4 bases and J 3 bases, with 13 bases left between them. CDR3 coding DNA: TGTGCCAGCAGTGTTTCAGCAGGCTACAATCAGCCCCAGCATTTT. This gives the protein CASSVSAGYNQPQHF. The whole variable domain, remainder taken from reference TRBV2 and TRBJ1-5, is EPEVTQTPSHQVTQMGQEVILRCVPISNHLYFYWYRQILGQKVEFLVSFYNNEISEKSEIFDDQFSVERPDGSNFTLKIRSTKLEDSAMYFCASSVSAGYNQPQHFGDGTRLSIL.

This rearrangement joins TRBV7-9 to TRBJ1-5; TRBD1 agrees at 7 bases. The germline V gene encodes CDR1 SEHNR and CDR2 FQNEAQ (reference sequence). J lost 5 bases, V lost 4 bases, and 11 bases had no gene match. This CDR3 contains 16 residues. This CDR3 is CASSSRETGWDQPQHF. For the CDR3, the DNA is TGTGCCAGCAGCTCTCGTGAGACAGGGTGGGATCAGCCCCAGCATTTT.

In its sample, this clone was seen once. The V gene is TRBV18, the J gene TRBJ2-3, with D possibly matching TRBD1 (6 bases). Trimming stripped 5 bases from V and 0 bases from J, with 15 bases between. The CDR3 runs to 16 residues. CDR1 is KGHSH and CDR2 is LQKENI in the germline V gene. CDR3 DNA sequence: TGTGCCAGCTCAAAGTTTGGGGGCCTAAGCACAGATACGCAGTATTTT. Residues: CASSKFGGLSTDTQYF.

A note on this clone: Its ends do not fully match the called genes, so a read error is possible. V gene TRBV7-7 combines with J gene TRBJ2-1; TRBD1 or TRBD2 may be the D gene (6 bases each). The CDR3 covers 15 residues. The V gene's germline CDR1 is SSHAT and CDR2 FNYEAQ (reference sequence). The chain's CDR3 is CASSLGGAPEGEQFF. Here the CDR3 DNA reads TGTGCTAGCAGCTTAGGGGGAGCCCCGGAGGGTGAGCAGTTCTTC. Together with reference TRBV7-7 and TRBJ2-1, the CDR3 gives the full variable domain: GAGVSQSPRYKVTKRGQDVTLRCDPISSHATLYWYQQALGQGPEFLTYFNYEAQPDKSGLPSDRFSAERPEGSISTLTIQRTEQRDSAMYRCASSLGGAPEGEQFFGPGTRLTVL.

The CDR3 DNA sequence: TGTGCCAGTAGTCGCCTTAAAATCGAGCGGGGGACCATGGGAAATGAGCAGTTCTTC. This translates into CASSRLKIERGTMGNEQFF. The chain uses TRBV19 and TRBJ2-1; 8 positions agree with TRBD2. Germline V gives CDR1 LNHDA, CDR2 SQIVND (reference sequence). Trimming cost V 5 bases and J 7 bases; bases outside gene matches: 22. CDR3 size: 19 residues. The full variable domain, in which reference TRBV19 and TRBJ2-1 provide the parts outside the CDR3, is DGGITQSPKYLFRKEGQNVTLSCEQNLNHDAMYWYRQDPGQGLRLIYYSQIVNDFQKGDIAEGYSVSREKKESFPLTVTSAQKNPTAFYLCASSRLKIERGTMGNEQFFGPGTRLTVL.

The chain combines TRBV18 with TRBJ2-5; D unclear. Per germline, CDR1 KGHSH and CDR2 LQKENI. This CDR3 region has 12 residues. Trimming stripped 4 bases from V and 2 bases from J, with 5 bases between. The CDR3 sequence is CASSLGQETQYF. DNA for the CDR3: TGTGCCAGCTCACTAGGGCAAGAGACCCAGTACTTC.

The V and J genes are TRBV7-2 and TRBJ2-3, with D perhaps matching TRBD1 (5 bases). Germline lookup yields CDR1 SGHTA and CDR2 FQGNSA. V was pared by 5 bases and J by 3 bases, with 12 bases between. This CDR3 spans 14 amino acids. The CDR3 protein is CASSPQSGTDTQYF. The CDR3 DNA follows: TGTGCCAGCAGCCCCCAATCAGGGACAGATACGCAGTATTTT.

J is TRBJ2-1 and V is TRBV4-1; 8 nucleotides agree with TRBD1. CDR3 size: 15 residues. V was clipped by 6 bases and J by 4 bases; unmatched bases: 8. CDR1 is MGHRA and CDR2 is YSYEKL in the germline V gene. CDR3 sequence (DNA): TGCGCCAGCAGGCCGACAGGGGTAAAATACAATGAGCAGTTCTTC. Amino acids: CASRPTGVKYNEQFF.

This chain uses TRBV13 with TRBJ2-1; D is uncertain. Trimming took off 5 bases at V and 6 bases at J, with 5 bases between the two ends. The CDR3 length is 11 residues. From germline, CDR1 is PRHDT and CDR2 FYEKMQ (reference sequence). CDR3 nucleotides: TGTGCCAGCAGCGCCTCCAATGAGCAGTTCTTC. This translates into CASSASNEQFF.

The CDR3 is CASSAAPERNIQYF. The CDR3 nucleotides read TGTGCCAGCAGTGCAGCACCCGAGCGCAACATTCAGTACTTC. This sequence joins TRBV9 and TRBJ2-4, with D uncertain. The CDR3 runs to 14 residues. Trimming shortened V by 5 bases and J by 7 bases, and 16 bases separated the two germline ends. Germline V CDR1 and CDR2: SGDLS, YYNGEE. Combining the CDR3 with reference TRBV9 and TRBJ2-4 gives the whole variable domain DSGVTQTPKHLITATGQRVTLRCSPRSGDLSVYWYQQSLDQGLQFLIQYYNGEERAKGNILERFSAQQFPDLHSELNLSSLELGDSALYFCASSAAPERNIQYFGAGTRLSVL.

The CDR3 sequence: CASSQEGYGTDTQYF. CDR3 DNA: TGCGCCAGCAGCCAAGAGGGGTACGGCACAGATACGCAGTATTTT. J is TRBJ2-3 and V is TRBV4-3; D unclear. Germline V gene data show CDR1 as LGHNA and CDR2 as YSLEER. This CDR3 contains 15 residues. V dropped 0 bases and J dropped 1 base, with 8 bases sitting between them.

The rearrangement uses TRBV6-5 and TRBJ1-1, with D hard to call. The length of the CDR3 is 11 residues. The V gene lost 7 bases and the J gene lost 1 base, with 4 bases spanning the gap. Germline-derived CDR1 and CDR2 are MNHEY and SVGAGI. This chain's CDR3 is CASIRNTEAFF. CDR3 DNA sequence: TGTGCCAGCATTAGGAACACTGAAGCTTTCTTT.

A note on this clone: Other DNA sequences in the sample encode the same CDR3. V gene TRBV9 combines with J gene TRBJ1-2; possible D gene TRBD1, 5 bases. V was clipped by 2 bases and J by 1 base, with 6 bases between them. The CDR3 contains 13 residues. Germline CDR1 and CDR2: SGDLS and YYNGEE. The DNA of the CDR3 is TGTGCCAGCAGCGTCCAGGGTAACTATGGCTACACCTTC. Amino acids: CASSVQGNYGYTF.

The J gene is TRBJ1-1, the V gene TRBV20-1, with D unresolved. The germline V gene has CDR1 DFQATT and CDR2 SNEGSKA (reference sequence). The CDR3 has 11 amino acids. The ends were cut back, 4 bases at V and 1 base at J, with 4 bases in the middle. The CDR3 DNA follows: TGCAGTGCTAAGGGGAACACTGAAGCTTTCTTT. Translated: CSAKGNTEAFF.

This sequence joins TRBV4-1 and TRBJ1-5; D may be TRBD1 (6 bases). Germline V lookup: CDR1 MGHRA, CDR2 YSYEKL. The CDR3 contains 13 residues. V lost 10 bases and J lost 7, with 17 bases in between. CDR3: CATIRGFGQPQHF. The DNA of the CDR3 is TGCGCCACCATTAGGGGGTTTGGGCAGCCCCAGCATTTT.

The chain employs TRBV11-1 and TRBJ1-6; D is perhaps TRBD1 (6 bases). Germline V lookup: CDR1 SGHAT, CDR2 FQDESV (reference sequence). This CDR3 region has 14 residues. The germline V and J ends were trimmed by 4 bases and 7 bases, with 11 bases remaining between them. DNA of the CDR3: TGTGCCAGCAGCTCCAGGGGAATGAATTCACCCCTCCACTTT. This encodes CASSSRGMNSPLHF.

V gene TRBV6-5 combines with J gene TRBJ1-1; 7 nucleotides agree with TRBD1. This CDR3 has 14 residues. V lost 2 bases to trimming and J lost 1 base; unmatched junction nucleotides: 1. Germline CDR1 is MNHEY and CDR2 is SVGAGI. For the CDR3, the DNA is TGTGCCAGCAGTTACAGGGGGCCGAACACTGAAGCTTTCTTT. Translating gives CASSYRGPNTEAFF.

V and J are TRBV2 and TRBJ1-1, with TRBD1 matching 8 bases. V lost 6 bases, J lost 4 bases, and 4 bases stayed unmatched. CDR1 is SNHLY, CDR2 FYNNEI, per germline. There are 13 residues in the CDR3. The CDR3 protein is CASSPTGGTEAFF. The CDR3 DNA is TGTGCCAGCAGCCCAACAGGGGGCACTGAAGCTTTCTTT.

The chain joins TRBV4-3 to TRBJ1-2; TRBD1 agrees at 7 bases. Germline V gene data show CDR1 as LGHNA and CDR2 as YSLEER. The CDR3 runs 16 residues. V was clipped by 6 bases and J by 8 bases; unmatched bases: 18. In nucleotides, the CDR3 is TGCGCCAGCAGATCGGGGTTAGGTGGGACAGTCAGCGGCTACACCTTC. It encodes CASRSGLGGTVSGYTF.

The chain has TRBV19 and TRBJ2-7; 11 bases agree with TRBD1. Germline CDR1 reads LNHDA; CDR2 reads SQIVND (reference sequence). J gave up 3 bases and V 7 bases, and 5 bases lay outside the gene matches. This CDR3 region has 14 residues. CDR3 sequence reads: CASMTGTGGYEQYF. The DNA for the CDR3 is TGTGCCAGTATGACCGGGACAGGGGGCTACGAGCAGTACTTC.

J is TRBJ2-7 and V is TRBV19; 7 bases line up with TRBD2. The CDR3 is 12 residues long. The ends lost 9 bases at V and 0 bases at J; junction bases unmatched: 2. CDR1 and CDR2 from the germline V gene are LNHDA and SQIVND (reference sequence). The DNA for the CDR3 is TGTGCCAGCCTAGCGGACTCCTACGAGCAGTACTTC. Protein: CASLADSYEQYF.

The chain carries TRBV5-8 and TRBJ2-5; 8 bases match TRBD2. This CDR3 spans 16 amino acids. CDR1 SGHTS and CDR2 YDEGEE come from the germline V gene. The V gene end was trimmed by 0 bases and the J gene end by 1 base; junction bases not matched to a gene: 5. The CDR3 DNA is TGTGCCAGCAGCTTGGCTCTGCGGGGGGCCCAAGAGACCCAGTACTTC. Translation gives CASSLALRGAQETQYF.

CDR3 nucleotides: TGTGCCAGCAGTTACTCCCGGGGGGGGGCTGGCTACACCTTC. Residues: CASSYSRGGAGYTF. The V and J genes are TRBV6-5 and TRBJ1-2; perhaps TRBD1 as D (6 bases). The V end lost 0 bases, the J end lost 7 bases, and 12 bases lay between the germline ends. Germline CDR1 MNHEY, CDR2 SVGAGI. This CDR3 has 14 amino acids.

This chain connects TRBV6-2 or TRBV6-3 to TRBJ1-5; D is unclear. The ends were cut back, 0 bases at V and 8 bases at J, with 14 bases in the middle. The CDR3 extends over 15 amino acids. Germline V gene sequence: CDR1 MNHEY, CDR2 SVGEGT. Written as DNA, the CDR3 is TGTGCCAGCAGTTACTCGAGAAAAGGCCGGGAGCCCCAGCATTTT. This encodes CASSYSRKGREPQHF.

The V and J genes are TRBV2 and TRBJ2-1; 8 bases are shared with TRBD2. This CDR3 comprises 13 residues. Per germline, CDR1 SNHLY and CDR2 FYNNEI. V was clipped by 9 bases and J by 4 bases; unmatched bases: 5. In DNA, the CDR3 is TGTGCCAGTCGGGGGGGACTTTACAATGAGCAGTTCTTC. It encodes CASRGGLYNEQFF.

This rearrangement joins TRBV11-2 to TRBJ2-2; the D is unclear. The germline V gene has CDR1 SGHAT and CDR2 FQNNGV. V was trimmed by 2 bases and J by 1 base, leaving 2 bases between them. The CDR3 contains 13 residues. As DNA, the CDR3 is TGTGCCAGCAGCTTACGGAACACCGGGGAGCTGTTTTTT. This sequence encodes CASSLRNTGELFF.